A single sample gave rise to the 28 T cell receptor beta chains below, sequenced in a study of blood T cell repertoires in COVID-19. Only in-frame clones appear in the TCRdb table, and some are missing; sequencing was by immunoSEQ multiplex PCR. The table has 240,000 or so clones, roughly 83% seen once. The sample taken for sequencing was peripheral blood. Source of these receptors: a man older than 75 with acute or convalescent COVID-19.

The V and J genes are TRBV7-9 and TRBJ2-1, with TRBD2 as a possible D gene (5 bases). Trimming took off 6 bases at V and 0 bases at J, with 12 bases between the two ends. CDR3 size: 15 residues. Germline CDR1 is SEHNR and CDR2 is FQNEAQ (reference sequence). CDR3 DNA sequence: TGTGCCAGCAGTCTGGACTCTAGCTCCTACAATGAGCAGTTCTTC. It encodes CASSLDSSSYNEQFF.

Here the CDR3 reads CASSPGQGREPQHF. Here the CDR3 DNA reads TGTGCCAGCTCGCCGGGACAGGGGAGGGAGCCCCAGCATTTT. The chain links TRBV18 to TRBJ1-5, with 10 bases aligning to TRBD1. The CDR3 runs to 14 residues. J was trimmed by 8 bases and V by 6 bases; bases with no gene match: 7. Germline V gene sequence: CDR1 KGHSH, CDR2 LQKENI.

This chain uses TRBV12-3 or TRBV12-4 with TRBJ2-7, with a possible D match to TRBD1 (6 bases). There are 12 residues in the CDR3. Trimming removed 5 bases from V and 5 bases from J, with 10 bases in between. The CDR3 bases are TGTGCCAGCAGTGCCGGACAGCACGAGCAGTACTTC. This encodes CASSAGQHEQYF.

This chain joins TRBV7-8 and TRBJ1-5; 7 bases fit TRBD1. V lost 4 bases, J lost 7 bases, and 7 bases stayed unmatched. Germline-derived CDR1 and CDR2 are SGHVS and FQNEAQ. This CDR3 has 14 amino acids. CDR3 sequence reads: CASSWGTELQPQHF. The DNA of the CDR3 is TGTGCCAGCAGCTGGGGGACAGAGTTACAGCCCCAGCATTTT.

V gene TRBV20-1 combines with J gene TRBJ1-6; D unresolved. The CDR3 runs to 11 residues. Trimming cost V 1 base and J 14 bases, with 9 bases left between them. From germline, CDR1 is DFQATT and CDR2 SNEGSKA (reference sequence). The CDR3 loop reads CSARVGGTLHF. Here the CDR3 DNA reads TGCAGTGCTAGAGTAGGAGGGACCCTCCACTTT.

This clone was picked up one time. The chain recombines TRBV9 with TRBJ1-6; 8 bases are shared with TRBD1. V lost 1 base, J lost 11 bases, and 5 bases stayed unmatched. The germline gives CDR1 SGDLS, CDR2 YYNGEE. CDR3 length: 14 amino acids. The CDR3 coding sequence is TGTGCCAGCAGCGTACAGGGGGCGGACCCACCCCTCCACTTT. It is translated as CASSVQGADPPLHF.

This sequence joins TRBV5-1 and TRBJ2-2, with D unclear. The CDR3 consists of 13 residues. Germline CDR1 reads SGHRS; CDR2 reads YFSETQ. V was trimmed by 5 bases and J by 4 bases, leaving 9 bases between them. For the CDR3, the DNA is TGCGCCAGCAGTCGGAGAACCACCGGGGAGCTGTTTTTT. Amino acid sequence: CASSRRTTGELFF.

The chain joins TRBV29-1 to TRBJ2-1, with 9 bases matching TRBD2. Germline CDR1 reads SQVTM; CDR2 reads ANQGSEA. J gave up 8 bases and V 6 bases, and 14 bases lay outside the gene matches. The CDR3 extends over 15 amino acids. This CDR3 is CSVNIRLAGPDEQFF. CDR3 DNA: TGCAGCGTCAACATCCGGCTAGCGGGACCCGATGAGCAGTTCTTC.

This sequence joins TRBV12-3 or TRBV12-4 and TRBJ2-7; no definite D call. V lost 6 bases and J 2 bases, leaving 5 bases between the germline ends. The CDR3 has 11 residues. The CDR3 DNA is TGTGCCAGCAGCAATGCCTACGAGCAGTACTTC. Amino acid sequence: CASSNAYEQYF.

The chain carries TRBV28 and TRBJ2-7, with TRBD1 identical over 7 bases. The J segment lost 2 bases and the V segment lost 6 bases, leaving 10 bases of the junction unmatched. CDR1 and CDR2 (germline): MDHEN, SYDVKM. The CDR3 covers 15 residues. The CDR3 is CASRYTGQLAYEQYF. The CDR3 DNA reads TGTGCCAGCAGGTACACGGGACAGTTAGCCTACGAGCAGTACTTC.

The genes are TRBV10-2 and TRBJ1-2; 7 positions match TRBD1. V trimming: 3 bases; J trimming: 7 bases; junction bases outside the gene matches: 5. Germline CDR1 is WSHSY and CDR2 is SAAADI. The length of the CDR3 is 13 residues. This chain's CDR3 is CASSEEGARGYTF. The CDR3 nucleotides are TGCGCCAGCAGTGAAGAGGGGGCGCGTGGCTACACCTTC.

The chain is built from TRBV27 and TRBJ1-2; D might be TRBD1 (5 bases). The CDR3 has 13 amino acids. CDR1 MNHEY and CDR2 SMNVEV come from the germline V gene (reference sequence). V was pared by 0 bases and J by 8 bases, with 10 bases between. CDR3 in amino acids: CASSLSRAGGYTF. The CDR3 DNA sequence: TGTGCCAGCAGTTTATCCAGAGCAGGGGGCTACACCTTC.

As for this clone: In the same sample, other DNA sequences code for this CDR3. The V gene is TRBV5-1, the J gene TRBJ2-7, with D possibly matching TRBD1 (6 bases). Germline-derived CDR1 and CDR2 are SGHRS and YFSETQ. V was trimmed by 5 bases and J by 3 bases, leaving 12 bases between them. This CDR3 contains 13 residues. CDR3 protein: CASSLQGGYEQYF. CDR3 nucleotide sequence: TGCGCCAGCAGTCTACAGGGTGGCTACGAGCAGTACTTC.

The chain links TRBV29-1 to TRBJ2-7, with 7 bases identical to TRBD2. CDR3 size: 15 residues. Germline CDR1 SQVTM, CDR2 ANQGSEA. Trimming took 6 bases from V and 6 from J; bases not matched to a gene: 17. The CDR3 DNA follows: TGCAGCGTCCGTCCTGTTGGGCGGGAGTCTCGCGAGCAGTACTTC. Protein: CSVRPVGRESREQYF.

The CDR3 nucleotides are TGTGCCAGCAGCCAAGACAGGGGGACAGGAGCAAAAAACATTCAGTACTTC. Amino acids: CASSQDRGTGAKNIQYF. This sequence joins TRBV3-1 (or the pseudogene TRBV3-2) and TRBJ2-4; 8 positions agree with TRBD1. The CDR3 loop spans 17 amino acids. Germline lookup yields CDR1 LGHDT and CDR2 YNNKEL (reference sequence). J was trimmed by 4 bases and V by 0 bases; bases with no gene match: 8.

The chain couples TRBV18 to TRBJ1-4, with TRBD1 as a possible D gene (5 bases). V dropped 2 bases and J dropped 10 bases, with 14 bases sitting between them. The CDR3 runs 14 residues. Per the germline V gene, CDR1 is KGHSH and CDR2 is LQKENI. The CDR3 sequence: CASSPETSGGKLFF. The CDR3, as DNA: TGTGCCAGCTCACCAGAGACCTCCGGGGGAAAACTGTTTTTT.

J is TRBJ2-3 and V is TRBV7-6; 10 positions agree with TRBD2. V was clipped by 5 bases and J by 8 bases; unmatched bases: 13. The CDR3 covers 16 residues. Germline values: CDR1 SGHVS, CDR2 FNYEAQ. The CDR3 region has the DNA TGTGCCAGCAGCCTAATAGCGGGGGGCAGCACTGGTACGCAGTATTTT. Protein product: CASSLIAGGSTGTQYF.

This chain uses TRBV6-5 with TRBJ1-1; the match to TRBD1 covers 7 bases. Germline CDR1 is MNHEY and CDR2 is SVGAGI. The J segment lost 8 bases and the V segment lost 10 bases, leaving 10 bases of the junction unmatched. The CDR3 consists of 12 residues. DNA for the CDR3: TGTGCCACCCGGACAGGACTAAAGGAAGCTTTCTTT. Translation: CATRTGLKEAFF.

The rearrangement joins TRBV6-5 to TRBJ2-7, with 8 positions matching TRBD2. J was trimmed by 2 bases and V by 6 bases; bases with no gene match: 3. This CDR3 spans 13 amino acids. Per germline, CDR1 MNHEY and CDR2 SVGAGI. Here the CDR3 DNA reads TGTGCCAGCAGATTCGGGGGGGCCTACGAGCAGTACTTC. Encoded protein: CASRFGGAYEQYF.

The sample holds one count of this clone. This chain joins TRBV18 and TRBJ2-1, with 12 bases lining up with TRBD1. After removal of 3 bases from V and 9 bases from J, the junction contained 9 bases not matched to a gene. From germline, CDR1 is KGHSH and CDR2 LQKENI. The CDR3 runs to 16 residues. The CDR3 DNA is TGTGCCAGCTCACCTGCCGGGACAGGGGGCTTGGGTGAGCAGTTCTTC. It yields the protein CASSPAGTGGLGEQFF.

The chain couples TRBV7-3 to TRBJ2-3, with TRBD2 matching 7 bases. V lost 4 bases and J lost 1; bases outside the gene matches: 2. Germline V lookup: CDR1 SGHTA, CDR2 FQGTGA. The CDR3 is 14 amino acids. CDR3 DNA sequence: TGTGCCAGCAGCTCCGCGGGGGGCACAGATACGCAGTATTTT. This encodes CASSSAGGTDTQYF.

This clone was seen a few times. The chain carries TRBV13 and TRBJ1-1, with no clear D. The germline CDR1 and CDR2 sequences are PRHDT and FYEKMQ (reference sequence). Between the trimmed V and J ends, which lost 1 base and 4 bases, there was a span of 10 bases. This CDR3 spans 14 amino acids. The chain's CDR3 is CASSLEGAGTEAFF. Here the CDR3 DNA reads TGTGCCAGCAGCTTAGAGGGAGCGGGCACTGAAGCTTTCTTT.

The V gene is TRBV29-1, the J gene TRBJ1-4, with D possibly being TRBD1 (6 bases). This CDR3 contains 15 residues. V shed 4 bases and J shed 4 bases, with 16 bases lying between them. Germline V CDR1 and CDR2: SQVTM, ANQGSEA. The CDR3 coding sequence is TGCAGCGTTGGGGCCCTTATACAGGGTAATGAAAAACTGTTTTTT. Translation gives CSVGALIQGNEKLFF.

Details on this clone: Additional DNA sequences in this sample encode the identical CDR3. The V gene is TRBV28, the J gene TRBJ1-2; 11 bases agree with TRBD1. Germline-derived CDR1 and CDR2 are MDHEN and SYDVKM. Unmatched junction bases numbered 5, after V lost 6 bases and J lost 5 bases. CDR3 length equals 14 residues. The CDR3 nucleotides read TGTGCCAGCAGCCTAGGACAGGGGGCGTATGGCTACACCTTC. Translation: CASSLGQGAYGYTF.

The chain combines TRBV28 with TRBJ2-3; TRBD2 aligns across 7 bases. The V and J ends lost 7 bases and 5 bases, in that order; junction bases with no gene match: 12. CDR1 MDHEN and CDR2 SYDVKM come from the germline V gene. This CDR3 is 15 amino acids long. CDR3 DNA: TGTGCCAGCATAGGTGGCGGGAGAAGGATAGATACGCAGTATTTT. Protein: CASIGGGRRIDTQYF.

V and J are TRBV5-4 and TRBJ2-1; 9 positions match TRBD2. CDR1 and CDR2 (germline): SGHNT, YYREEE (reference sequence). V was pared by 0 bases and J by 7 bases, with 5 bases of the junction left unmatched. This CDR3 has 15 residues. The CDR3 is CASSLASGALNEQFF. CDR3 in DNA: TGTGCCAGCAGCTTGGCTAGCGGGGCCCTTAATGAGCAGTTCTTC. Together with reference TRBV5-4 and TRBJ2-1, the CDR3 gives the full variable domain: ETGVTQSPTHLIKTRGQQVTLRCSSQSGHNTVSWYQQALGQGPQFIFQYYREEENGRGNFPPRFSGLQFPNYSSELNVNALELDDSALYLCASSLASGALNEQFFGPGTRLTVL.

The chain's CDR3 is CAISSGSYEQYF. The CDR3 region has the DNA TGTGCCATCAGTTCAGGGTCCTACGAGCAGTACTTC. The chain has TRBV10-3 and TRBJ2-7, with D possibly matching TRBD1 (5 bases). CDR1 and CDR2 (germline): ENHRY, SYGVKD. This CDR3 spans 12 amino acids. The V and J ends lost 5 bases and 1 base respectively, with 6 bases between them.

V gene TRBV27 combines with J gene TRBJ1-2; tentatively, D is TRBD1 (5 bases). The germline CDR1 and CDR2 sequences are MNHEY and SMNVEV (reference sequence). The CDR3 consists of 13 residues. V lost 4 bases to trimming and J lost 4 bases, with 10 bases between them. CDR3 residues: CASSSQEGYGYTF. In DNA, the CDR3 is TGTGCCAGCAGTTCACAGGAAGGCTATGGCTACACCTTC.